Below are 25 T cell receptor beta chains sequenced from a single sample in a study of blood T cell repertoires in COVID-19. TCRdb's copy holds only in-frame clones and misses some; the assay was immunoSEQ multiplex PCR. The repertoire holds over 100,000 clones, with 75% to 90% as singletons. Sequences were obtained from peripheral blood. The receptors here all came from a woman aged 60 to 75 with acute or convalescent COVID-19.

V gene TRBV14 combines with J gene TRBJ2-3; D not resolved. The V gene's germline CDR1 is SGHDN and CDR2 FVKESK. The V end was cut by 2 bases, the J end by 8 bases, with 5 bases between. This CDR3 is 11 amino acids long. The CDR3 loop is CASSQYGTQYF. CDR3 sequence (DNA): TGTGCCAGCAGCCAATACGGTACGCAGTATTTT.

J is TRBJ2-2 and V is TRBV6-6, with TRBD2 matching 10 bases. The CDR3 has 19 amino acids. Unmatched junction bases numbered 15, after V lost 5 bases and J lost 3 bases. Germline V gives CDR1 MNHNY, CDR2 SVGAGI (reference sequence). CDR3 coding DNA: TGTGCCAGCAGTCCCGGGACTAGCGCCCCGAAGAAGTACACCGGGGAGCTGTTTTTT. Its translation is CASSPGTSAPKKYTGELFF.

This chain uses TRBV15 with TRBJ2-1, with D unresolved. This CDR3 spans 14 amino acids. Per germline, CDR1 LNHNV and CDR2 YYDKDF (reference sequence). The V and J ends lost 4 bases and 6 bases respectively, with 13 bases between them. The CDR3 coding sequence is TGTGCCACCAGCAAGCGTCAAGTAGGCAATGAGCAGTTCTTC. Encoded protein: CATSKRQVGNEQFF.

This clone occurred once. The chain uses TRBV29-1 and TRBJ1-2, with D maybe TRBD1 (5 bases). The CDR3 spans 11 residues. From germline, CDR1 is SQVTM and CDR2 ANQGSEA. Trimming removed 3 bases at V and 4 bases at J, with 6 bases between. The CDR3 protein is CSVEGGYGYTF. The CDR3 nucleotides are TGCAGCGTTGAGGGGGGCTATGGCTACACCTTC. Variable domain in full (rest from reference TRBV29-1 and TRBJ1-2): SAVISQKPSRDICQRGTSLTIQCQVDSQVTMMFWYRQQPGQSLTLIATANQGSEATYESGFVIDKFPISRPNLTFSTLTVSNMSPEDSSIYLCSVEGGYGYTFGSGTRLTVV.

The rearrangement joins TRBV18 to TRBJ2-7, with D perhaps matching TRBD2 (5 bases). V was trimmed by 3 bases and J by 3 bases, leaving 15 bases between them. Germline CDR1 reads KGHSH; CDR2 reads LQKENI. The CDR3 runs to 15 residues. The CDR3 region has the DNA TGTGCCAGCTCACCGCCCCGTAGCGAGGGCTACGAGCAGTACTTC. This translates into CASSPPRSEGYEQYF.

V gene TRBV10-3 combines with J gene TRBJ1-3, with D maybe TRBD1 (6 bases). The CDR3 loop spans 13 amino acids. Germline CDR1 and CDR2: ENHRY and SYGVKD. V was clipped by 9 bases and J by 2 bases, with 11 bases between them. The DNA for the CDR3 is TGTGCCATGGGACATGAAACTGGAAACACCATATATTTT. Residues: CAMGHETGNTIYF.

CDR3 sequence (DNA): TGCGCCAGCAGCTTGTCGTCAGGCTATGGCTACACCTTC. This encodes CASSLSSGYGYTF. The J gene is TRBJ1-2, the V gene TRBV5-1; D gene unclear. Between the trimmed V and J ends, which lost 1 base and 4 bases, there was a span of 8 bases. This CDR3 is built from 13 residues. Germline V gives CDR1 SGHRS, CDR2 YFSETQ.

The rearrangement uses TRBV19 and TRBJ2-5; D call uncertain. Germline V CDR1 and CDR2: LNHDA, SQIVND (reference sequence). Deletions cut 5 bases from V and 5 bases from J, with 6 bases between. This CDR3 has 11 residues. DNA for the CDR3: TGTGCCAGTAGTTTGCGGGAGACCCAGTACTTC. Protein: CASSLRETQYF.

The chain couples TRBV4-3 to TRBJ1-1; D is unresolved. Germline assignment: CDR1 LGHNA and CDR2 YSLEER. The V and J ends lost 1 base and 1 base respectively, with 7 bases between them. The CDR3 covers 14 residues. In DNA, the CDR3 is TGCGCCAGCAGCCAAGGGTTCGGGAACACTGAAGCTTTCTTT. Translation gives CASSQGFGNTEAFF.

CDR3 nucleotide sequence: TGTGCCAGCAGCTTTTCCGGGACAGGGAAGGGAAACACCATATATTTT. Translated, it gives CASSFSGTGKGNTIYF. The chain links TRBV7-2 to TRBJ1-3; TRBD1 agrees at 9 bases. CDR3 length: 16 residues. J lost 4 bases, V lost 3 bases, and 7 bases had no gene match. The germline V gene has CDR1 SGHTA and CDR2 FQGNSA.

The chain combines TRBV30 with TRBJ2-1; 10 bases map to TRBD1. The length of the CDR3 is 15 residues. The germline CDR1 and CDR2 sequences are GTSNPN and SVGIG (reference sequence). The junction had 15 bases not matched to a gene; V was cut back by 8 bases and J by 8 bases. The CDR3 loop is CARDRGASGRDEQFF. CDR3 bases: TGTGCCCGGGACAGGGGCGCCTCGGGTAGAGATGAGCAGTTCTTC.

In DNA form, the CDR3 reads TGTGCCAGCAGTTTCGACAGGGGGCAAGAGACCCAGTACTTC. It specifies CASSFDRGQETQYF. The gene calls are TRBV28 and TRBJ2-5, with 9 bases lining up with TRBD1. V dropped 3 bases and J dropped 2; count of bases not matched to a gene: 1. The CDR3 loop spans 14 amino acids. Germline V gene lookup returns CDR1 MDHEN and CDR2 SYDVKM.

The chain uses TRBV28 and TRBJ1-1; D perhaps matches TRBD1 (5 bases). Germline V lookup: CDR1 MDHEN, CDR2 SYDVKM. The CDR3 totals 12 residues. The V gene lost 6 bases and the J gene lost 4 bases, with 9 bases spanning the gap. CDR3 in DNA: TGTGCCAGCAGCAAACAGGTCACTGAAGCTTTCTTT. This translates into CASSKQVTEAFF.

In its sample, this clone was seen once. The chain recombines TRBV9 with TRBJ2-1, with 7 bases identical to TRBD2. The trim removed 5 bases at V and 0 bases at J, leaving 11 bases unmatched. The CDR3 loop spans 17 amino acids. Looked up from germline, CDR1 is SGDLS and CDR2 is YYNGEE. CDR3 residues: CASRPYSGRSSYNEQFF. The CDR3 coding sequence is TGTGCCAGCAGGCCCTACTCCGGGAGGAGCTCCTACAATGAGCAGTTCTTC. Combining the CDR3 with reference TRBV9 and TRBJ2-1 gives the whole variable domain DSGVTQTPKHLITATGQRVTLRCSPRSGDLSVYWYQQSLDQGLQFLIQYYNGEERAKGNILERFSAQQFPDLHSELNLSSLELGDSALYFCASRPYSGRSSYNEQFFGPGTRLTVL.

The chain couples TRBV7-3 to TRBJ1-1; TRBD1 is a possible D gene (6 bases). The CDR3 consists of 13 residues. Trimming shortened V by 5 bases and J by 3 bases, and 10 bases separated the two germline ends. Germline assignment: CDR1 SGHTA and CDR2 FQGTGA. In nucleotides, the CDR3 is TGTGCCAGCAGCGTTCGGACAGACACTGAAGCTTTCTTT. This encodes CASSVRTDTEAFF.

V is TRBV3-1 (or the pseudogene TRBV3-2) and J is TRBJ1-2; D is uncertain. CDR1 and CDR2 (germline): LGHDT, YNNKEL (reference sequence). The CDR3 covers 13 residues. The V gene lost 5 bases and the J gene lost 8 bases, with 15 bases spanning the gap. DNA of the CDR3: TGTGCCAGCAGCTACCGCTACTCGGAGGGCTACACCTTC. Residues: CASSYRYSEGYTF.

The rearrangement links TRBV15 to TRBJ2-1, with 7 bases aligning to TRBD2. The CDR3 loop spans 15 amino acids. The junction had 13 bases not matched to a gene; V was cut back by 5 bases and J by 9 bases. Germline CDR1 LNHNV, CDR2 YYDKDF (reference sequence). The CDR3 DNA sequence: TGTGCCACCAGCGCTTCCTCGGGGAGGGAAGGTGAGCAGTTCTTC. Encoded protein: CATSASSGREGEQFF.

Here the CDR3 reads CASSQLRGQGPYNEQFF. CDR3 nucleotides: TGTGCCAGCAGCCAGCTGCGAGGACAGGGTCCCTACAATGAGCAGTTCTTC. The gene calls are TRBV14 and TRBJ2-1; 8 positions match TRBD1. V trimming: 3 bases; J trimming: 2 bases; junction bases outside the gene matches: 9. This CDR3 comprises 17 residues. Germline V gene lookup returns CDR1 SGHDN and CDR2 FVKESK.

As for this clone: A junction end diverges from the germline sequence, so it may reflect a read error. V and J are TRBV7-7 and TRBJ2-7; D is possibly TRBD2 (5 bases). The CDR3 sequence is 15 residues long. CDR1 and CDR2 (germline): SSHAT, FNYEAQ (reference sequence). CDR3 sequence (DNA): TGTGCTAGCAGCTTAGGACCCGGGGTCACCTACGAGCAGTACTTC. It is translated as CASSLGPGVTYEQYF.

Here the CDR3 DNA reads TGTGCCAGCAGTTCGACAGGGGTTAGCAATCAGCCCCAGCATTTT. This codes for CASSSTGVSNQPQHF. V usage is TRBV28 and J usage is TRBJ1-5; TRBD1 matches 8 bases. In germline, CDR1 is MDHEN, CDR2 SYDVKM. Losses at the gene ends were 4 bases for V and 0 bases for J; bases not matched to a gene: 2. The CDR3 consists of 15 residues.

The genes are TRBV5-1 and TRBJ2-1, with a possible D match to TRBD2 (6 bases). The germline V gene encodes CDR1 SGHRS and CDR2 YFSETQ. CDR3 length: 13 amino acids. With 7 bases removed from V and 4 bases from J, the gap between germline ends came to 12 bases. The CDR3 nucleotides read TGCGCCAGCGCGGGGCCCCCTTACAATGAGCAGTTCTTC. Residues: CASAGPPYNEQFF.

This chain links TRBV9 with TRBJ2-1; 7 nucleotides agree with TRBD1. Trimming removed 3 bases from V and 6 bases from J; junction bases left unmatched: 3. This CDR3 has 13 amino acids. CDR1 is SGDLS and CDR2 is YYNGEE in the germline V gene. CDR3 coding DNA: TGTGCCAGCAGCGCTACAGGGGCCAATGAGCAGTTCTTC. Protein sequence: CASSATGANEQFF. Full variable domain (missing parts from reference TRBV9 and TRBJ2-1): DSGVTQTPKHLITATGQRVTLRCSPRSGDLSVYWYQQSLDQGLQFLIQYYNGEERAKGNILERFSAQQFPDLHSELNLSSLELGDSALYFCASSATGANEQFFGPGTRLTVL.

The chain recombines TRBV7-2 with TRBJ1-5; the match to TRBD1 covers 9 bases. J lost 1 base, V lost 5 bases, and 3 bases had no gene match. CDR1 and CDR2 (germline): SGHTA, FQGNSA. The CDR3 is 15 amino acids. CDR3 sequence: CASSTGGASNQPQHF. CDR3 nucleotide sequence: TGTGCCAGCAGCACAGGGGGCGCGAGCAATCAGCCCCAGCATTTT.

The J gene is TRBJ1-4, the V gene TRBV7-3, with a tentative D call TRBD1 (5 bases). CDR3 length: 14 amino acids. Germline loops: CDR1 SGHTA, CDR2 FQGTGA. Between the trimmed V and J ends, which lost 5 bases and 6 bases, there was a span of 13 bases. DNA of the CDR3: TGTGCCAGCAGCCAATCGGGGGGTGATGAAAAACTGTTTTTT. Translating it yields CASSQSGGDEKLFF.

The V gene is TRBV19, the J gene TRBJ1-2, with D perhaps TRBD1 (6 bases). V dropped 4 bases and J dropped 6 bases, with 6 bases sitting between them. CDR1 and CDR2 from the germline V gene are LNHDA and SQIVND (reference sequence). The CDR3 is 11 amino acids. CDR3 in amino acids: CASSRGHGYTF. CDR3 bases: TGTGCCAGTAGTAGGGGGCATGGCTACACCTTC. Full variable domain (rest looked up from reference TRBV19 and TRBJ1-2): DGGITQSPKYLFRKEGQNVTLSCEQNLNHDAMYWYRQDPGQGLRLIYYSQIVNDFQKGDIAEGYSVSREKKESFPLTVTSAQKNPTAFYLCASSRGHGYTFGSGTRLTVV.